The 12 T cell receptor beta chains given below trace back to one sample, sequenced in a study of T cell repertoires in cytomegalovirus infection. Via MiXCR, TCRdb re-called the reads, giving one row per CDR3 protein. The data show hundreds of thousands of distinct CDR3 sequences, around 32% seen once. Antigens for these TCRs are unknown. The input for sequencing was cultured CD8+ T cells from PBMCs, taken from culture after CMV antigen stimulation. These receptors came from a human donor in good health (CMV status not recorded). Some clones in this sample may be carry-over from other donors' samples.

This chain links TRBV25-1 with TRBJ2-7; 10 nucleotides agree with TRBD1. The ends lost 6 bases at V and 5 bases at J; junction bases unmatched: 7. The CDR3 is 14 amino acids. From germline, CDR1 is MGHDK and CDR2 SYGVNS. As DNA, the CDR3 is TGTGCCAGCAGCCCAAGGGACAGGGGCCACGAGCAGTACGTC. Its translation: CASSPRDRGHEQYV.

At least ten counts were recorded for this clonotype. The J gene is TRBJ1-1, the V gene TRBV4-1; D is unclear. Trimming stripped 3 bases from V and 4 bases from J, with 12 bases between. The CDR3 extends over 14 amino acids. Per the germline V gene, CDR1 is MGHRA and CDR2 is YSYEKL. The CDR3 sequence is CASSQGEWATEAFF. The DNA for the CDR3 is TGCGCCAGCAGCCAGGGAGAATGGGCCACTGAAGCTTTCTTT.

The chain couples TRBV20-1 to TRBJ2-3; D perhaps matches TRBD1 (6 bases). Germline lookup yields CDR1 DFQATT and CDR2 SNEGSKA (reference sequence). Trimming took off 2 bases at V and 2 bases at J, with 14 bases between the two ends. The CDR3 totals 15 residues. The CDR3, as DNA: TGCAGTGCTAGACGTCGACAGGCTCCCACAGATACGCAGTATTTT. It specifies CSARRRQAPTDTQYF.

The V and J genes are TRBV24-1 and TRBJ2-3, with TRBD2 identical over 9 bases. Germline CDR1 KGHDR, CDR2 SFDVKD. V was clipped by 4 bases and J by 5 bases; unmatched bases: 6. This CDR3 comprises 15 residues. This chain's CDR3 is CATSEGTSLEDTQYF. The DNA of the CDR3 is TGTGCCACCAGTGAGGGGACTAGCCTGGAAGATACGCAGTATTTT.

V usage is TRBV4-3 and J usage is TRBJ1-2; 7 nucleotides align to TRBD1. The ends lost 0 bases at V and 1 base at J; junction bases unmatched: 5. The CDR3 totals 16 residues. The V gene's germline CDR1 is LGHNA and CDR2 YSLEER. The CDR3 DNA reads TGCGCCAGCAGCCAAGAATGGGACAGAGATAACTATGGCTACACCTTC. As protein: CASSQEWDRDNYGYTF.

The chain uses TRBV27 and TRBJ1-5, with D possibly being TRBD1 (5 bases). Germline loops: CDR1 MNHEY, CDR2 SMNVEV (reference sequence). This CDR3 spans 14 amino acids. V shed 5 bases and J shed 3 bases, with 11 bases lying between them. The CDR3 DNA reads TGTGCCAGCAGTATCGGACAAATCAATCAGCCCCAGCATTTT. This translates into CASSIGQINQPQHF.

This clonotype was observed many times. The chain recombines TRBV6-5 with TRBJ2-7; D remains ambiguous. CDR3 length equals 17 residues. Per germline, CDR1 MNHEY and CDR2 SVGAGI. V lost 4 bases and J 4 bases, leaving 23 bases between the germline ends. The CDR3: CASSSNYGSLVVYEQYF. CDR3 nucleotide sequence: TGTGCCAGCAGTTCCAACTACGGTTCGTTGGTAGTTTACGAGCAGTACTTC.

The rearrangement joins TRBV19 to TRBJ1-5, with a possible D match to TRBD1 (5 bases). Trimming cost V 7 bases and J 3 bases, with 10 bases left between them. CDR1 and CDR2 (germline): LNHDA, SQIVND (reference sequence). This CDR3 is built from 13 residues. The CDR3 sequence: CASNHRNNQPQHF. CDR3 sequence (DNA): TGTGCCAGTAACCACAGGAACAATCAGCCCCAGCATTTT.

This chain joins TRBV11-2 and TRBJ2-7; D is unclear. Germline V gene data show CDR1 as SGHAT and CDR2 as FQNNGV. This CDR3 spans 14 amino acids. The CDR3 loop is CVSSVNRMWGEQYV. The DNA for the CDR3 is TGTGTCAGCAGCGTAAATCGCATGTGGGGCGAGCAGTACGTC.

CDR3 in amino acids: CASSLADGYKNIQYF. DNA of the CDR3: TGTGCCAGCAGCTTAGCGGACGGATACAAAAACATTCAGTACTTC. The genes are TRBV11-2 and TRBJ2-4, with no clear D. The V gene lost 1 base and the J gene lost 3 bases, with 10 bases spanning the gap. Germline V CDR1 and CDR2: SGHAT, FQNNGV. The CDR3 spans 15 residues.

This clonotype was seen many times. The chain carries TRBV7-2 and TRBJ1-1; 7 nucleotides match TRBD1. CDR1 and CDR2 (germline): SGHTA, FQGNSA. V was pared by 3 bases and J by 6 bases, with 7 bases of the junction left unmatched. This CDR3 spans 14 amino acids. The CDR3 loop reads CASSFLQGTPEAFF. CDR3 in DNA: TGTGCCAGCAGCTTCCTACAGGGGACCCCTGAAGCTTTCTTT.

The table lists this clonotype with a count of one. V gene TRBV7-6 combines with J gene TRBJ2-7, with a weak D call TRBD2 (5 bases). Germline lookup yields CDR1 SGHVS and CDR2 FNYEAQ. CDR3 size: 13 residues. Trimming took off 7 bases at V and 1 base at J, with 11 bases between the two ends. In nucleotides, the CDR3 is TGTGCCAGCATTCCTGGAGGTTCCTACGAGCAGTACTTC. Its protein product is CASIPGGSYEQYF.